This T cell receptor beta chain is drawn from a study of beta chain features in type 1 diabetes. Findings and caveats of the study: Insertions were fewer and deletions more numerous at VDJ junctions in type 1 diabetes patients. Across patients, naive, central memory and Treg TCRB repertoires exhibited apparently greater similarity than was observed across healthy donors. TCRB CDR3 length was moderately but significantly reduced in all four CD4+ subsets of Type 1 diabetes patients.

The isolated RNA, all of it, was reverse transcribed, so expressed TCRB transcripts were what got sequenced. The assay was immunoSEQ multiplex PCR, and TCRdb's table has in-frame clones only and misses some. The table shows approximately 280,000 clones, with over 12% occurring only once. With regard to this clone: What it binds is unknown.

The germline gives CDR1 ENHRY, CDR2 SYGVKD. The CDR3 is made up of 14 amino acids. Trimming took off 7 bases at V and 0 bases at J, with 10 bases between the two ends. This rearrangement joins TRBV10-3 to TRBJ1-3, with D tentatively TRBD1 (5 bases). Material: naive CD4+ T cells from blood. The TCR sequence derives from a man aged 18 to 29 with type 1 diabetes. The CDR3 nucleotides are TGTGCCATCATTGCGGGGGGCTCTGGAAACACCATATATTTT. Amino acids: CAIIAGGSGNTIYF.